Shown below are 31 T cell receptor beta chains from a single sample sequenced in a study of cytomegalovirus exposure and HLA in healthy donors. Primers: 60 Vbeta forward and 13 Jbeta reverse. Sequencing used immunoSEQ multiplex PCR; TCRdb keeps in-frame clones, though not all of them. The profile covers some 140,000 clones, with about 85% appearing a single time and 7.7% taken by the ten largest. Sequenced: PBMCs. Every receptor here comes from a man aged 30-40 years in good health and CMV-seropositive.

CDR3 amino acids: CASSLGTGANEQFF. In DNA form, the CDR3 reads TGTGCCAGCAGCTTAGGGACAGGGGCGAATGAGCAGTTCTTC. The chain links TRBV7-9 to TRBJ2-1, with 9 positions matching TRBD1. V trimming: 1 base; J trimming: 7 bases; junction bases outside the gene matches: 2. The germline V gene encodes CDR1 SEHNR and CDR2 FQNEAQ (reference sequence). CDR3 length: 14 residues.

This chain links TRBV10-1 with TRBJ2-3; 9 bases are a match to TRBD1. Germline V gene lookup returns CDR1 WNHNN and CDR2 SYGVQD (reference sequence). V gave up 2 bases and J gave up 4 bases; unmatched junction bases: 4. There are 15 residues in the CDR3. The CDR3 sequence is CASSEGTGFADTQYF. CDR3 nucleotide sequence: TGCGCCAGCAGTGAGGGGACAGGGTTCGCAGATACGCAGTATTTT.

This clone was recorded a few times. The chain recombines TRBV28 with TRBJ2-7, with 8 bases lining up with TRBD1. The CDR3 consists of 14 residues. Trimming took 7 bases from V and 4 from J; bases not matched to a gene: 9. Germline V gives CDR1 MDHEN, CDR2 SYDVKM. CDR3 region: CASTTGQGQYEQYF. The DNA of the CDR3 is TGTGCCAGCACCACAGGACAGGGTCAATACGAGCAGTACTTC.

The V call is TRBV11-1, the J call TRBJ2-1; D perhaps matches TRBD1 (7 bases). This CDR3 region has 16 residues. V was cut by 0 bases and J by 3 bases, with 12 bases left in between. Per the germline V gene, CDR1 is SGHAT and CDR2 is FQDESV (reference sequence). The CDR3 DNA follows: TGTGCCAGCAGCTTAGCGCAGGGGGGAGGCTACAATGAGCAGTTCTTC. Its protein product is CASSLAQGGGYNEQFF.

The chain recombines TRBV29-1 with TRBJ2-7, with D perhaps TRBD2 (6 bases). The CDR3 covers 15 residues. The V end was cut by 0 bases, the J end by 3 bases, with 15 bases between. Germline values: CDR1 SQVTM, CDR2 ANQGSEA. The CDR3 protein is CSVEDRLANNYEQYF. For the CDR3, the DNA is TGCAGCGTTGAAGATCGGCTAGCGAATAACTACGAGCAGTACTTC.

This clone was counted once. The chain joins TRBV11-2 to TRBJ1-2; TRBD1 agrees at 8 bases. With 5 bases clipped from V and 7 bases from J, the junction kept 9 bases outside the gene matches. CDR3 length equals 14 residues. Germline V lookup: CDR1 SGHAT, CDR2 FQNNGV. CDR3 sequence: CASSPSGQGVGYTF. CDR3 nucleotide sequence: TGTGCCAGCAGCCCTAGTGGACAGGGCGTTGGCTACACCTTC. Variable domain in full (rest from reference TRBV11-2 and TRBJ1-2): EAGVAQSPRYKIIEKRQSVAFWCNPISGHATLYWYQQILGQGPKLLIQFQNNGVVDDSQLPKDRFSAERLKGVDSTLKIQPAKLEDSAVYLCASSPSGQGVGYTFGSGTRLTVV.

The chain couples TRBV7-3 to TRBJ2-2, with D possibly matching TRBD1 (6 bases). V shed 2 bases and J shed 6 bases, with 13 bases lying between them. The CDR3 is made up of 15 amino acids. The germline gives CDR1 SGHTA, CDR2 FQGTGA. The CDR3 DNA follows: TGTGCCAGCAGCTTAGTTAGTGGGGGCCCCGGGGAGCTGTTTTTT. Its protein product is CASSLVSGGPGELFF.

This clone has a handful of counts. The chain recombines TRBV30 with TRBJ1-3, with 9 bases identical to TRBD1. V lost 3 bases to trimming and J lost 0 bases; unmatched junction nucleotides: 6. Germline lookup yields CDR1 GTSNPN and CDR2 SVGIG (reference sequence). The CDR3 loop spans 16 amino acids. The CDR3 sequence is CAWSRQGGSSGNTIYF. CDR3 sequence (DNA): TGTGCCTGGAGCCGACAGGGGGGAAGCTCTGGAAACACCATATATTTT. The full variable domain, rest sourced from reference TRBV30 and TRBJ1-3, is SQTIHQWPATLVQPVGSPLSLECTVEGTSNPNLYWYRQAAGRGLQLLFYSVGIGQISSEVPQNLSASRPQDRQFILSSKKLLLSDSGFYLCAWSRQGGSSGNTIYFGEGSWLTVV.

This chain links TRBV7-2 with TRBJ2-1, with TRBD1 matching 11 bases. Per germline, CDR1 SGHTA and CDR2 FQGNSA. The CDR3 length is 15 residues. V shed 6 bases, J shed 6 bases, and the junction held 7 bases outside the gene matches. CDR3 coding DNA: TGTGCCAGCAGGTCAGGGACAGGGGGGGGCAATGAGCAGTTCTTC. As protein: CASRSGTGGGNEQFF.

This rearrangement joins TRBV10-3 to TRBJ1-5; tentative D call: TRBD1 (6 bases). CDR1 is ENHRY and CDR2 is SYGVKD in the germline V gene. The ends were cut back, 0 bases at V and 3 bases at J, with 9 bases in the middle. The CDR3 consists of 15 residues. CDR3 in amino acids: CAISESAGDNQPQHF. The DNA of the CDR3 is TGTGCCATCAGTGAGTCGGCAGGGGACAATCAGCCCCAGCATTTT.

This clone was recorded once. V and J are TRBV11-2 and TRBJ1-3; D gene unclear. V was pared by 3 bases and J by 1 base, with 7 bases between. The length of the CDR3 is 14 residues. Germline-derived CDR1 and CDR2 are SGHAT and FQNNGV. Here the CDR3 reads CASSLSQSGNTIYF. The CDR3 DNA is TGTGCCAGCAGCTTGAGCCAATCTGGAAACACCATATATTTT.

The chain couples TRBV21-1 to TRBJ2-1; the table assigns TRBD2, which was not confirmed against the DNA. TRBV21-1 is a documented pseudogene. The CDR3 is 18 amino acids. The CDR3 DNA sequence: TGTGCCAGCAGCAAAGCAATTGGGCTAGCTGACCTCAACAATGAGCAGTTCTTC. This translates into CASSKAIGLADLNNEQFF.

This chain links TRBV19 with TRBJ2-6; 7 bases line up with TRBD1. Germline lookup yields CDR1 LNHDA and CDR2 SQIVND (reference sequence). This CDR3 has 16 amino acids. Trimming cost V 5 bases and J 3 bases; bases outside gene matches: 7. The DNA of the CDR3 is TGTGCCAGTAGTGAGGGGGCGAGCGGTGGGGCCAACGTCCTGACTTTC. Its translation: CASSEGASGGANVLTF.

The J gene is TRBJ2-3, the V gene TRBV10-3; 8 positions match TRBD2. CDR3 length equals 15 residues. The germline CDR1 and CDR2 sequences are ENHRY and SYGVKD. The ends lost 11 bases at V and 0 bases at J; junction bases unmatched: 10. CDR3 in DNA: TGTGCCGTCGCGGGGGGCGGCGTAAGCACAGATACGCAGTATTTT. Protein sequence: CAVAGGGVSTDTQYF.

The genes are TRBV27 and TRBJ2-7, with D tentatively TRBD1 (5 bases). CDR1 is MNHEY, CDR2 SMNVEV, per germline (reference sequence). The V and J ends lost 5 bases and 2 bases respectively, with 16 bases between them. This CDR3 is built from 15 residues. CDR3 in DNA: TGTGCCAGCAGTCCCCCCGACAGATACCCCTACGAGCAGTACTTC. Translation gives CASSPPDRYPYEQYF.

The rearrangement uses TRBV29-1 and TRBJ1-2; TRBD1 matches at 7 bases. From germline, CDR1 is SQVTM and CDR2 ANQGSEA. J lost 8 bases, V lost 5 bases, and 8 bases had no gene match. The CDR3 totals 12 residues. CDR3 loop: CSVQEQGLGYTF. CDR3 bases: TGCAGCGTTCAGGAACAGGGGCTCGGCTACACCTTC.

The chain recombines TRBV5-6 with TRBJ1-1, with D tentatively TRBD1 (5 bases). Germline-derived CDR1 and CDR2 are SGHDT and YYEEEE. The CDR3 is 14 residues long. Trimming left V 4 bases short and J 5 bases short, with 15 bases between. The CDR3 here is CASSESQVWTEAFF. The DNA for the CDR3 is TGTGCCAGCAGCGAATCACAGGTTTGGACTGAAGCTTTCTTT.

The chain uses TRBV7-9 and TRBJ1-4; D may be TRBD1 (6 bases). V lost 5 bases and J 3 bases, leaving 16 bases between the germline ends. Looked up from germline, CDR1 is SEHNR and CDR2 is FQNEAQ (reference sequence). The CDR3 is 16 amino acids. The CDR3 here is CASSPEVGQPNEKLFF. The CDR3 nucleotides read TGTGCCAGCAGCCCGGAGGTGGGACAACCTAATGAAAAACTGTTTTTT.

This chain joins TRBV7-2 and TRBJ2-2; D remains ambiguous. The CDR3 runs 13 residues. CDR1 is SGHTA and CDR2 is FQGNSA in the germline V gene. V was shortened by 3 bases and J by 4 bases, with 6 bases between the two germline ends. CDR3 bases: TGTGCCAGCAGCTTCGACTTCACCGGGGAGCTGTTTTTT. Protein product: CASSFDFTGELFF.

This clone was seen a single time. The rearrangement uses TRBV7-2 and TRBJ2-7, with no clear D. V was trimmed by 3 bases and J by 0 bases, leaving 9 bases between them. Germline CDR1 is SGHTA and CDR2 is FQGNSA. The CDR3 spans 14 residues. The CDR3 DNA sequence: TGTGCCAGCAGCTTCCCTCTCAGCTCCTACGAGCAGTACTTC. This gives the protein CASSFPLSSYEQYF.

The rearrangement uses TRBV4-1 and TRBJ2-5; D unclear. This CDR3 comprises 14 residues. Trimming pared 0 bases from V and 7 bases from J, leaving 12 bases between. CDR1 MGHRA and CDR2 YSYEKL come from the germline V gene. The CDR3 loop is CASSQDTQFRTQYF. The CDR3 DNA sequence: TGCGCCAGCAGCCAAGATACCCAGTTCAGGACCCAGTACTTC.

V gene TRBV7-3 combines with J gene TRBJ1-1, with TRBD1 as a possible D gene (5 bases). Trimming cost V 1 base and J 4 bases, with 13 bases left between them. Germline assignment: CDR1 SGHTA and CDR2 FQGTGA. The CDR3 sequence is 15 residues long. The CDR3, as DNA: TGTGCCAGCAGCTTAATAGGGTTAGGGGCCACTGAAGCTTTCTTT. Translation: CASSLIGLGATEAFF.

The CDR3 bases are TGTGCCAGCCGGCCTGACAGAACTATGAACACTGAAGCTTTCTTT. Translating it yields CASRPDRTMNTEAFF. The V call is TRBV6-5, the J call TRBJ1-1; D possibly corresponds to TRBD1 (5 bases). Trimming removed 8 bases from V and 0 bases from J, with 16 bases in between. Germline values: CDR1 MNHEY, CDR2 SVGAGI. CDR3 length equals 15 residues.

The chain joins TRBV5-6 to TRBJ1-2, with D perhaps matching TRBD1 (5 bases). CDR1 and CDR2 (germline): SGHDT, YYEEEE. The germline V and J ends were trimmed by 3 bases and 7 bases, with 19 bases remaining between them. The CDR3 runs to 15 residues. The CDR3 sequence: CASSWTQGGHRGYTF. CDR3 sequence (DNA): TGTGCCAGCAGCTGGACCCAGGGTGGGCACCGTGGCTACACCTTC. Drawing the rest from reference TRBV5-6 and TRBJ1-2, the complete variable domain is DAGVTQSPTHLIKTRGQQVTLRCSPKSGHDTVSWYQQALGQGPQFIFQYYEEEERQRGNFPDRFSGHQFPNYSSELNVNALLLGDSALYLCASSWTQGGHRGYTFGSGTRLTVV.

The V gene is TRBV9, the J gene TRBJ1-1, with TRBD1 matching 7 bases. CDR1 and CDR2 from the germline V gene are SGDLS and YYNGEE. This CDR3 contains 15 residues. V was pared by 4 bases and J by 4 bases, with 10 bases of the junction left unmatched. CDR3 DNA sequence: TGTGCCAGCAGCCCTCGGTCCCGGGACAGCACTGAAGCTTTCTTT. Translation gives CASSPRSRDSTEAFF.

This clone showed up just once. The rearrangement links TRBV2 to TRBJ2-1, with a tentative D call TRBD2 (6 bases). Germline loops: CDR1 SNHLY, CDR2 FYNNEI. V lost 3 bases and J 6 bases, leaving 12 bases between the germline ends. The CDR3 has 14 amino acids. In DNA, the CDR3 is TGTGCCAGCAGTGATTACGAGGAGGGCAATGAGCAGTTCTTC. Its protein is CASSDYEEGNEQFF.

V gene TRBV7-6 combines with J gene TRBJ1-1, with D possibly being TRBD1 (5 bases). V dropped 6 bases and J dropped 1 base, with 15 bases sitting between them. Per the germline V gene, CDR1 is SGHVS and CDR2 is FNYEAQ. CDR3 length equals 15 residues. This CDR3 reads CASRREGPGNTEAFF. The CDR3 DNA follows: TGTGCCAGCAGGAGGGAGGGGCCGGGGAACACTGAAGCTTTCTTT.

The chain combines TRBV7-6 with TRBJ2-7, with TRBD1 as a possible D gene (5 bases). The CDR3 is 15 residues long. V was cut by 1 base and J by 0 bases, with 10 bases left in between. In germline, CDR1 is SGHVS, CDR2 FNYEAQ. The CDR3 nucleotides are TGTGCCAGCAGCTTAGTCAAGGGGAACTCCTACGAGCAGTACTTC. Encoded protein: CASSLVKGNSYEQYF.

The rearrangement links TRBV27 to TRBJ2-7; 10 positions match TRBD2. V was clipped by 10 bases and J by 5 bases; unmatched bases: 14. This CDR3 contains 15 residues. Germline CDR1 and CDR2: MNHEY and SMNVEV (reference sequence). Here the CDR3 DNA reads TGTGCCACTAGGGCTTTAGCGGGAGGTAATGACGAGCAGTACTTC. It codes for CATRALAGGNDEQYF.

This clone occurred once. This chain uses TRBV4-3 with TRBJ2-3; 7 nucleotides agree with TRBD1. This CDR3 has 18 residues. V shed 1 base and J 2 bases; nucleotides not matched to a gene: 12. Germline CDR1 LGHNA, CDR2 YSLEER. CDR3 sequence: CASSQGKGGLGVTDTQYF. The DNA for the CDR3 is TGCGCCAGCAGCCAAGGGAAAGGGGGCCTCGGGGTCACAGATACGCAGTATTTT.

J is TRBJ2-3 and V is TRBV27; 8 positions match TRBD2. Germline lookup yields CDR1 MNHEY and CDR2 SMNVEV (reference sequence). The V segment lost 6 bases and the J segment 3 bases; nucleotides outside the gene matches: 8. This CDR3 comprises 15 residues. The CDR3 region has the DNA TGTGCCAGCAGCTCCGGGGGGGCCAATACAGATACGCAGTATTTT. Its translation: CASSSGGANTDTQYF.